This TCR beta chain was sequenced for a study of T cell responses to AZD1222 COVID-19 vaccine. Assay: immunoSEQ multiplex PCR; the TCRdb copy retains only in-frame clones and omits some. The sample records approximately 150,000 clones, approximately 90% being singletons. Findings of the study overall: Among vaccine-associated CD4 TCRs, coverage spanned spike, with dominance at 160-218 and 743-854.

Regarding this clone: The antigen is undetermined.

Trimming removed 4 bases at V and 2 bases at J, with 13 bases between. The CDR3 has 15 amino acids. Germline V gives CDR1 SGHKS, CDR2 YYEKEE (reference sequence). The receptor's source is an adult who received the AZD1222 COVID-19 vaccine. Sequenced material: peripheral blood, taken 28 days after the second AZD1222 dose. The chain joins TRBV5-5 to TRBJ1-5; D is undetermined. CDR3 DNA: TGTGCCAGCAGCGGGAGGGCGACCGGCAATCAGCCCCAGCATTTT. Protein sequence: CASSGRATGNQPQHF.